The rows below give T cell receptor beta chains drawn from one sample of a study of T cell responses to AZD1222 COVID-19 vaccine. The table came from immunoSEQ multiplex PCR; TCRdb's copy has only in-frame clones and leaves some out. The sample shows around 18,000 clones, approximately 80% of them seen only once. The sequencing here drew on peripheral blood, taken 28 days after the second AZD1222 dose. Every receptor here comes from an adult who received the AZD1222 COVID-19 vaccine. The CDR3 runs from the conserved cysteine through the conserved F or W. The order of the fields is V gene, J gene, clone size, D gene, CDR3 protein, CDR3 DNA. A D gene is named only where the DNA matches it firmly. Size tells how often a clone was seen (once, few, many) or the class of an expanded clone, and some rows leave it out.

v_gene: TRBV5-6
j_gene: TRBJ2-5
abundance: once
d_gene: -
CDR3aa: CASSLQGGETQYF
CDR3nt: TGTGCCAGCAGCTTACAGGGTGGGGAGACCCAGTACTTC

v_gene: TRBV11-3
j_gene: TRBJ2-7
abundance: few
d_gene: -
CDR3aa: CASSLGSRYEQYF
CDR3nt: TGTGCCAGCAGCCTAGGCAGTAGATACGAGCAGTACTTC

v_gene: TRBV19
j_gene: TRBJ1-5
abundance: -
d_gene: -
CDR3aa: CASHDEKRGNQPQHF
CDR3nt: TGTGCCAGTCATGACGAGAAGCGGGGCAATCAGCCCCAGCATTTT

v_gene: TRBV12-3/TRBV12-4
j_gene: TRBJ1-1
abundance: few
d_gene: -
CDR3aa: CASRGAGVPGAFF
CDR3nt: TGTGCCAGCAGGGGCGCGGGCGTCCCCGGGGCTTTCTTT

v_gene: TRBV11-2
j_gene: TRBJ1-2
abundance: -
d_gene: -
CDR3aa: CASSLEWRGYGYTF
CDR3nt: TGTGCCAGCAGCTTAGAATGGAGAGGGTATGGCTACACCTTC

v_gene: TRBV4-2
j_gene: TRBJ2-6
abundance: -
d_gene: -
CDR3aa: CASSQVSSSGANVLTF
CDR3nt: TGTGCCAGCAGCCAAGTAAGCAGTTCTGGGGCCAACGTCCTGACTTTC

v_gene: TRBV7-9
j_gene: TRBJ2-5
abundance: -
d_gene: -
CDR3aa: CASSLERVGETQYF
CDR3nt: TGTGCCAGCAGCTTAGAAAGGGTAGGGGAGACCCAGTACTTC

v_gene: TRBV10-3
j_gene: TRBJ1-6
abundance: few
d_gene: -
CDR3aa: CAHRSGSGSPLHF
CDR3nt: TGTGCCCACCGTTCGGGGTCGGGTTCACCCCTCCACTTT

v_gene: TRBV18
j_gene: TRBJ1-5
abundance: -
d_gene: -
CDR3aa: CASSWTESNQPQHF
CDR3nt: TGTGCCAGCTCGTGGACGGAGAGCAATCAGCCCCAGCATTTT

v_gene: TRBV18
j_gene: TRBJ1-5
abundance: -
d_gene: -
CDR3aa: CASSPGGRDQPQHF
CDR3nt: TGTGCCAGCTCACCGGGAGGGCGCGATCAGCCCCAGCATTTT

v_gene: TRBV7-2
j_gene: TRBJ1-6
abundance: -
d_gene: -
CDR3aa: CASSRIARTGRVGSPLHF
CDR3nt: TGTGCCAGCAGCCGCATTGCGCGAACAGGGAGAGTAGGTTCACCCCTCCACTTT

v_gene: TRBV5-1
j_gene: TRBJ2-2
abundance: -
d_gene: TRBD2
CDR3aa: CASSLLLAGAATGELFF
CDR3nt: TGCGCCAGCAGCCTATTACTAGCGGGAGCCGCCACCGGGGAGCTGTTTTTT

v_gene: TRBV5-1
j_gene: TRBJ2-1
abundance: -
d_gene: TRBD2
CDR3aa: CASSSAGVGYNEQFF
CDR3nt: TGCGCCAGCAGCTCAGCGGGAGTTGGATACAATGAGCAGTTCTTC

v_gene: TRBV10-3
j_gene: TRBJ1-5
abundance: -
d_gene: TRBD1
CDR3aa: CAISGTGAYSNQPQHF
CDR3nt: TGTGCCATCAGTGGTACAGGGGCCTATAGCAATCAGCCCCAGCATTTT

v_gene: TRBV19
j_gene: TRBJ1-3
abundance: few
d_gene: -
CDR3aa: CASSLTGSGNTIYF
CDR3nt: TGTGCCAGTAGCCTGACGGGCTCTGGAAACACCATATATTTT

v_gene: TRBV29-1
j_gene: TRBJ1-1
abundance: -
d_gene: -
CDR3aa: CSVEQGSETEAFF
CDR3nt: TGCAGCGTTGAACAGGGATCGGAAACTGAAGCTTTCTTT

v_gene: TRBV30
j_gene: TRBJ1-1
abundance: -
d_gene: -
CDR3aa: CAWSVDRNTEAFF
CDR3nt: TGTGCCTGGAGTGTCGACCGGAACACTGAAGCTTTCTTT

v_gene: TRBV7-9
j_gene: TRBJ1-1
abundance: -
d_gene: TRBD1
CDR3aa: CASSWDRTQAFF
CDR3nt: TGTGCCAGCAGCTGGGACAGAACACAAGCTTTCTTT

v_gene: TRBV9
j_gene: TRBJ1-5
abundance: -
d_gene: -
CDR3aa: CASSTQMGDGPQHF
CDR3nt: TGTGCCAGCAGCACTCAAATGGGGGACGGGCCCCAGCATTTT

v_gene: TRBV2
j_gene: TRBJ2-2
abundance: few
d_gene: TRBD2
CDR3aa: CASREGRGTGELFF
CDR3nt: TGTGCCAGCAGGGAGGGGAGGGGAACCGGGGAGCTGTTTTTT

v_gene: TRBV5-1
j_gene: TRBJ2-3
abundance: -
d_gene: TRBD1
CDR3aa: CASSLAQTGDSSTDTQYF
CDR3nt: TGCGCCAGCAGCTTGGCCCAGACAGGGGACTCTAGCACAGATACGCAGTATTTT

v_gene: TRBV2
j_gene: TRBJ2-5
abundance: -
d_gene: -
CDR3aa: CASTRQVVETQYF
CDR3nt: TGTGCCAGCACCAGACAGGTAGTGGAGACCCAGTACTTC

v_gene: TRBV18
j_gene: TRBJ2-3
abundance: once
d_gene: -
CDR3aa: CASSPNPADTQYF
CDR3nt: TGTGCCAGCTCACCTAATCCGGCAGATACGCAGTATTTT

v_gene: TRBV11-3
j_gene: TRBJ2-1
abundance: -
d_gene: -
CDR3aa: CASSFGGAGFEQFF
CDR3nt: TGTGCCAGCAGCTTTGGGGGCGCGGGGTTCGAGCAGTTCTTC

v_gene: TRBV21-1
j_gene: TRBJ2-7
abundance: -
d_gene: -
CDR3aa: CASSKLVGISYEQYF
CDR3nt: TGTGCCAGCAGCAAGCTGGTCGGTATCTCCTACGAGCAGTACTTC

v_gene: TRBV10-3
j_gene: TRBJ1-1
abundance: -
d_gene: TRBD1
CDR3aa: CAISVQGADTEAFF
CDR3nt: TGTGCCATCAGTGTCCAGGGGGCGGACACTGAAGCTTTCTTT

v_gene: TRBV10-2
j_gene: TRBJ1-5
abundance: -
d_gene: -
CDR3aa: CASSYTGTANQPQHF
CDR3nt: TGCGCCAGCAGTTATACCGGGACCGCAAATCAGCCCCAGCATTTT

v_gene: TRBV18
j_gene: TRBJ1-4
abundance: -
d_gene: -
CDR3aa: CASSPGGAGEKLFF
CDR3nt: TGTGCCAGCTCACCAGGGGGCGCAGGGGAAAAACTGTTTTTT

v_gene: TRBV11-2
j_gene: TRBJ2-1
abundance: -
d_gene: TRBD2
CDR3aa: CASSSPLAGGYNEQFF
CDR3nt: TGTGCCAGCAGTAGTCCCCTAGCGGGAGGGTACAATGAGCAGTTCTTC

v_gene: TRBV9
j_gene: TRBJ2-7
abundance: -
d_gene: TRBD2
CDR3aa: CASSVGPGGPYEQYF
CDR3nt: TGTGCCAGCAGCGTAGGACCGGGAGGGCCCTACGAGCAGTACTTC

v_gene: TRBV29-1
j_gene: TRBJ2-1
abundance: -
d_gene: -
CDR3aa: CSVRANEQFF
CDR3nt: TGCAGCGTCCGAGCAAATGAGCAGTTCTTC

v_gene: TRBV7-8
j_gene: TRBJ2-7
abundance: -
d_gene: TRBD1
CDR3aa: CASSLQGAFSYEQYF
CDR3nt: TGTGCCAGCAGCCTACAGGGGGCTTTCTCCTACGAGCAGTACTTC

v_gene: TRBV30
j_gene: TRBJ2-3
abundance: few
d_gene: -
CDR3aa: CAVTSTDTQYF
CDR3nt: TGTGCCGTGACTAGCACAGATACGCAGTATTTT

v_gene: TRBV3-1/TRBV3-2
j_gene: TRBJ2-5
abundance: -
d_gene: -
CDR3aa: CASSHWIETQYF
CDR3nt: TGTGCCAGCAGCCATTGGATCGAGACCCAGTACTTC

v_gene: TRBV5-4
j_gene: TRBJ2-5
abundance: -
d_gene: -
CDR3aa: CASSLDRQETQYF
CDR3nt: TGTGCCAGCAGCTTGGACAGACAAGAGACCCAGTACTTC

v_gene: TRBV6-4
j_gene: TRBJ2-1
abundance: -
d_gene: -
CDR3aa: CASSDRGDYNEQFF
CDR3nt: TGTGCCAGCAGTGACAGGGGGGACTACAATGAGCAGTTCTTC

v_gene: TRBV19
j_gene: TRBJ1-4
abundance: once
d_gene: -
CDR3aa: CASSIDWSTNEKLFF
CDR3nt: TGTGCCAGTAGTATAGATTGGTCAACTAATGAAAAACTGTTTTTT

v_gene: TRBV5-1
j_gene: TRBJ1-6
abundance: -
d_gene: -
CDR3aa: CASSLDQNSPLHF
CDR3nt: TGCGCCAGCAGCCTGGACCAAAATTCACCCCTCCACTTT

v_gene: TRBV11-3
j_gene: TRBJ2-7
abundance: few
d_gene: -
CDR3aa: CASSPRLHEQYF
CDR3nt: TGTGCCAGCAGCCCACGGCTCCACGAGCAGTACTTC

v_gene: TRBV4-3
j_gene: TRBJ1-3
abundance: -
d_gene: -
CDR3aa: CASSPQRLSGGGGNTIYF
CDR3nt: TGCGCCAGCAGCCCCCAACGCCTCTCCGGGGGCGGTGGAAACACCATATATTTT